These 26 T cell receptor beta chains came from one sample sequenced in a study of HIV-infected children after antiretroviral therapy interruption. Unique molecular identifiers were included in an RNA-based 3' RACE TCR library. TCRdb recomputed calls from the 3' RACE reads with MiXCR, one row per CDR3 protein. The table shows around 50,000 distinct CDR3 sequences, with roughly 4% occurring only once. The treatment was: PENTA 11 planned treatment interruption arm or continuous ART arm. The sample consisted of CD45RA+ CD4+ T cells from PBMCs, pooled from several time points, taken from a donor given antiretroviral therapy, either interrupted or continuous. The sample's subset: naive CD4+ CD45RA+ CD45RO- T cells. These receptors all stem from a pool of human donors with HIV.

This clonotype was detected many times. J is TRBJ1-2 and V is TRBV28; D remains unclear. CDR1 is MDHEN and CDR2 is SYDVKM in the germline V gene. The CDR3 has 13 amino acids. Trimming cost V 6 bases and J 6 bases, with 14 bases left between them. The CDR3 loop reads CASRWRLGHGYTF. CDR3 nucleotides: TGTGCCAGCAGGTGGAGGTTAGGCCATGGCTACACCTTC.

This clonotype has ten or more counts. J is TRBJ2-7 and V is TRBV5-1; 9 nucleotides match TRBD1. Unmatched junction bases numbered 4, after V lost 0 bases and J lost 6 bases. CDR1 is SGHRS and CDR2 is YFSETQ in the germline V gene. This CDR3 contains 14 residues. CDR3 protein: CASSLGTGAGEQYF. CDR3 sequence (DNA): TGCGCCAGCAGCTTGGGGACAGGGGCGGGCGAGCAGTACTTC.

This clonotype was recorded at least ten times. The chain recombines TRBV2 with TRBJ1-1; 9 bases map to TRBD1. The CDR3 runs 15 residues. V was clipped by 6 bases and J by 5 bases; unmatched bases: 10. Per germline, CDR1 SNHLY and CDR2 FYNNEI. The CDR3 spells CASRKRQGDETEAFF. DNA of the CDR3: TGTGCCAGCAGGAAGAGACAGGGGGACGAGACTGAAGCTTTCTTT.

This clonotype was observed at least ten times. The chain combines TRBV5-1 with TRBJ2-1; the D is unclear. The CDR3 spans 12 residues. CDR1 is SGHRS and CDR2 is YFSETQ in the germline V gene. Deletions cut 0 bases from V and 6 bases from J, with 4 bases between. The CDR3 nucleotides are TGCGCCAGCAGCTTGGAGGGCAATGAGCAGTTCTTC. This codes for CASSLEGNEQFF.

Ten or more counts support this clonotype. J is TRBJ2-7 and V is TRBV19, with 7 bases lining up with TRBD1. CDR1 and CDR2 from the germline V gene are LNHDA and SQIVND (reference sequence). This CDR3 has 14 residues. V trimming: 9 bases; J trimming: 5 bases; junction bases outside the gene matches: 13. Here the CDR3 DNA reads TGTGCCAGCAGTCCCAACAGGGACAGCCACGAGCAGTACTTC. Its protein product is CASSPNRDSHEQYF.

This clonotype was found many times. CDR3 coding DNA: TGCGCCAGCAGCCCGGGACAGTTTGGCAATTCACCCCTCCACTTT. This translates into CASSPGQFGNSPLHF. V gene TRBV4-1 combines with J gene TRBJ1-6; 7 nucleotides line up with TRBD1. CDR1 and CDR2 (germline): MGHRA, YSYEKL. CDR3 length equals 15 residues. V lost 4 bases, J lost 7 bases, and 7 bases stayed unmatched.

This chain joins TRBV6-1 and TRBJ2-7; no clear D. V lost 6 bases and J lost 0, with 15 bases in between. The germline V gene encodes CDR1 MNHNS and CDR2 SASEGT. The CDR3 totals 15 residues. DNA of the CDR3: TGTGCCAGCAGCTCGACACCTTCGCTCTCCTACGAGCAGTACTTC. This codes for CASSSTPSLSYEQYF.

This clonotype was observed many times. V and J are TRBV7-2 and TRBJ2-7; 7 bases are a match to TRBD1. CDR1 and CDR2 (germline): SGHTA, FQGNSA. CDR3 length equals 16 residues. Trimming at V came to 3 bases and at J to 7 bases, leaving 15 bases not matched to a gene. The CDR3 loop is CASSLRTGPPLGEQYF. The CDR3 nucleotides are TGTGCCAGCAGCTTGAGGACAGGACCCCCTTTGGGAGAGCAGTACTTC.

With respect to this clonotype: This may come from a read error, since a much larger clone is one base off. The V and J genes are TRBV7-3 and TRBJ1-6; D gene uncertain. CDR1 SGHTA and CDR2 FQGTGA come from the germline V gene. CDR3 length: 13 amino acids. Trimming stripped 10 bases from V and 10 bases from J, with 17 bases between. The DNA for the CDR3 is TGTGCCACCGGAACCGAAGGGTTCTCACCCCTCCACTTT. Protein product: CATGTEGFSPLHF.

This clonotype was observed at least ten times. The chain links TRBV28 to TRBJ2-1, with TRBD1 identical over 10 bases. CDR1 MDHEN and CDR2 SYDVKM come from the germline V gene. The CDR3 totals 17 residues. Germline trimming cut 7 bases from V and 8 bases from J; bases unmatched to any gene: 17. CDR3 DNA sequence: TGTGCCAGCACCGTCCCTGTAACGGGACAGGGGTTCGATGAGCAGTTCTTC. It codes for CASTVPVTGQGFDEQFF.

This clonotype appeared a few times. This rearrangement joins TRBV19 to TRBJ1-5, with D hard to call. The CDR3 runs 13 residues. The germline CDR1 and CDR2 sequences are LNHDA and SQIVND (reference sequence). Trimming shortened V by 5 bases and J by 7 bases, and 12 bases separated the two germline ends. The CDR3 reads CASSPSRVQPQHF. CDR3 DNA sequence: TGTGCCAGTAGTCCCAGCCGGGTGCAGCCCCAGCATTTT.

This clonotype appeared many times. This sequence joins TRBV4-1 and TRBJ2-5; no reliable D call. Germline V CDR1 and CDR2: MGHRA, YSYEKL. The V end was cut by 3 bases, the J end by 1 base, with 6 bases between. This CDR3 is 13 amino acids long. The CDR3: CASSQWTQETQYF. CDR3 sequence (DNA): TGCGCCAGCAGCCAGTGGACCCAAGAGACCCAGTACTTC.

This clonotype was seen repeatedly, ten times or more. The chain is built from TRBV7-2 and TRBJ1-2, with 7 bases identical to TRBD1. There are 13 residues in the CDR3. The V gene's germline CDR1 is SGHTA and CDR2 FQGNSA. V gave up 4 bases and J gave up 8 bases; unmatched junction bases: 7. CDR3 protein: CASSSQGVQGYTF. In DNA, the CDR3 is TGTGCCAGCAGCTCGCAGGGGGTGCAGGGCTACACCTTC.

This clonotype was picked up many times. The chain combines TRBV5-1 with TRBJ1-6; 7 nucleotides agree with TRBD1. The germline CDR1 and CDR2 sequences are SGHRS and YFSETQ. Trimming at V came to 3 bases and at J to 7 bases, leaving 4 bases not matched to a gene. The CDR3 is 14 amino acids. DNA for the CDR3: TGCGCCAGCAGCTCCTCGGACAGGAATTCACCCCTCCACTTT. This gives the protein CASSSSDRNSPLHF.

This clonotype has a count of ten or more. The chain uses TRBV15 and TRBJ2-1, with D perhaps TRBD1 or TRBD2 (5 bases each). Germline V CDR1 and CDR2: LNHNV, YYDKDF (reference sequence). The V and J ends lost 5 bases and 0 bases respectively, with 14 bases between them. CDR3 length: 16 amino acids. CDR3 in amino acids: CATSRSWGISYNEQFF. CDR3 in DNA: TGTGCCACCAGCCGCTCGTGGGGGATCTCCTACAATGAGCAGTTCTTC.

This clonotype occurred many times. The chain is built from TRBV20-1 and TRBJ2-7; D gene unclear. Deletions cut 3 bases from V and 0 bases from J, with 12 bases between. The CDR3 is 14 amino acids. Germline V gives CDR1 DFQATT, CDR2 SNEGSKA (reference sequence). CDR3 protein: CSASKDASSYEQYF. DNA for the CDR3: TGCAGTGCTAGCAAGGACGCGAGCTCCTACGAGCAGTACTTC.

This clonotype appeared many times. The genes are TRBV1 and TRBJ2-5; TRBD2 is the table's D call, not checked against the DNA. TRBV1 is tagged as a pseudogene. The CDR3 loop spans 19 amino acids. The CDR3: CTSSQVRGGAPPYLETQYF. The DNA for the CDR3 is TGCACCAGCAGCCAAGTACGCGGGGGGGCCCCCCCATACTTGGAGACCCAGTACTTC.

Points on this clonotype: At one end, the junction sequence differs from germline, possibly due to a read error. The rearrangement joins TRBV16 to TRBJ1-4; 7 bases align to TRBD1. Germline V gene data show CDR1 as KGHSY and CDR2 as FQNENV. The CDR3 is 15 amino acids. In DNA form, the CDR3 reads TGTGCAAGCAGCTTGACAGGGAGGACCAACGAAAGATTATTTTTC. This gives the protein CASSLTGRTNERLFF.

For this clonotype: Germline and junction disagree at one end, which may indicate a read error. In DNA form, the CDR3 reads TGTGCCGGCAGCCCTCGGACTACCACAGATACGCAGTATTTT. Its protein product is CAGSPRTTTDTQYF. This rearrangement joins TRBV9 to TRBJ2-3, with a weak D call TRBD2 (6 bases). CDR1 is SGDLS and CDR2 is YYNGEE in the germline V gene. This CDR3 contains 14 residues.

This clonotype was counted ten times or more. Relative to the germline gene, one junction end is altered; a read error may explain this. V usage is TRBV4-2 and J usage is TRBJ2-3, with 7 nucleotides matching TRBD2. Per the germline V gene, CDR1 is LGHNA and CDR2 is YNFKEQ. This CDR3 is built from 16 residues. CDR3 coding DNA: TGTGCCAGCAGCCAAAGGACTGGGGGGGTTGCAGAAACGCTGTATTTT. It codes for CASSQRTGGVAETLYF.

CDR3 region: CSVLGGASNQPQHF. The CDR3 DNA reads TGCAGCGTTTTAGGGGGTGCCAGCAATCAGCCCCAGCATTTT. The chain uses TRBV29-1 and TRBJ1-5, with D perhaps TRBD1 (6 bases). The CDR3 is 14 residues long. V lost 5 bases and J lost 1, with 12 bases in between. Germline CDR1 is SQVTM and CDR2 is ANQGSEA.

This clonotype was detected many times. The gene calls are TRBV6-5 and TRBJ1-1; maybe TRBD1 (5 bases). The germline V gene encodes CDR1 MNHEY and CDR2 SVGAGI. Trimming shortened V by 8 bases and J by 6 bases, and 16 bases separated the two germline ends. The CDR3 has 13 amino acids. The CDR3: CASGGVGVPEAFF. The DNA of the CDR3 is TGTGCCAGCGGGGGGGTAGGGGTGCCTGAAGCTTTCTTT.

This clonotype counts as medium-sized (0.01 to 0.1%). V and J are TRBV6-5 and TRBJ1-1; D is uncertain. CDR1 and CDR2 from the germline V gene are MNHEY and SVGAGI. V was clipped by 2 bases and J by 0 bases, with 10 bases between them. The CDR3 has 15 residues. The CDR3 is CASSYGRGMNTEAFF. Here the CDR3 DNA reads TGTGCCAGCAGTTACGGGCGGGGTATGAACACTGAAGCTTTCTTT.

This clonotype was observed many times. The rearrangement links TRBV7-6 to TRBJ2-2, with D possibly matching TRBD2 (6 bases). The CDR3 is made up of 15 amino acids. Germline V gene lookup returns CDR1 SGHVS and CDR2 FNYEAQ. V gave up 2 bases and J gave up 6 bases, with 13 bases separating them. CDR3 amino acids: CASSLSGQGSGELFF. As DNA, the CDR3 is TGTGCCAGCAGCTTAAGCGGGCAGGGATCCGGGGAGCTGTTTTTT.

Within the sample, this clonotype is medium-sized. The CDR3 nucleotides read TGTGCCAGCAGCCTAAGCGGTGAGCAGTTCTTC. It yields the protein CASSLSGEQFF. J is TRBJ2-1 and V is TRBV3-1; D is possibly TRBD2 (5 bases). V was trimmed by 4 bases and J by 9 bases, leaving 7 bases between them. The CDR3 runs to 11 residues. CDR1 is LGHDT, CDR2 YNNKEL, per germline (reference sequence).

This clonotype was found many times. The V call is TRBV18, the J call TRBJ1-2, with D possibly matching TRBD1 (6 bases). This CDR3 region has 14 residues. Between the trimmed V and J ends, which lost 8 bases and 6 bases, there was a span of 19 bases. The germline gives CDR1 KGHSH, CDR2 LQKENI. The CDR3 bases are TGTGCCAGCCACCAAGGTGGGGGGGCCAATGGCTACACCTTC. It codes for CASHQGGGANGYTF.